These 7 T cell receptor beta chains were all obtained from the same sample, sequenced in a study of CD8 T cells in ankylosing spondylitis. Study-wide points: Blood from ankylosing spondylitis patients appeared to carry a characteristic roughly 8-variant TCR beta motif.

A single record per CDR3 protein comes from TCRdb applying MiXCR to the 5' RACE reads. The data contain more than 250,000 distinct CDR3 sequences, 7% to 9% of them seen just once; the ten biggest clones take up approximately 15%. These receptors are not linked to any known antigen. The sequencing sample was made of blood, either unsorted or a sorted T cell fraction (not recorded which). These receptors came from a male donor with ankylosing spondylitis.

The V gene is TRBV29-1, the J gene TRBJ2-2; D gene ambiguous. The V end lost 4 bases, the J end lost 6 bases, and 12 bases lay between the germline ends. The CDR3 runs 13 residues. The germline CDR1 and CDR2 sequences are SQVTM and ANQGSEA. The CDR3 reads CSVGAGRAGELFF. CDR3 in DNA: TGCAGCGTTGGCGCAGGTCGGGCCGGGGAGCTGTTTTTT.

The table lists this clonotype with a few counts. The V gene is TRBV2, the J gene TRBJ2-3; TRBD2 matches 7 bases. The CDR3 has 15 amino acids. The germline V gene has CDR1 SNHLY and CDR2 FYNNEI. Trimming removed 2 bases from V and 0 bases from J; junction bases left unmatched: 2. The CDR3 coding sequence is TGTGCCAGCAGTGAACGGGAGGCTAGCACAGATACGCAGTATTTT. Protein product: CASSEREASTDTQYF.

The chain joins TRBV29-1 to TRBJ2-1; 9 nucleotides align to TRBD2. The length of the CDR3 is 15 residues. Unmatched junction bases numbered 9, after V lost 1 base and J lost 8 bases. The germline gives CDR1 SQVTM, CDR2 ANQGSEA. CDR3 bases: TGCAGCGTTGAAGGGTCGGCGGGAGGGCCAGATGAGCAGTTCTTC. This sequence encodes CSVEGSAGGPDEQFF.

The DNA of the CDR3 is TGTGCCAGCAGTCAGGGTTACCATTTGAACACTGAAGCTTTCTTT. Its protein product is CASSQGYHLNTEAFF. J is TRBJ1-1 and V is TRBV6-1; the D gene is possibly TRBD1 (5 bases). The ends were cut back, 5 bases at V and 0 bases at J, with 13 bases in the middle. Germline V gene sequence: CDR1 MNHNS, CDR2 SASEGT. This CDR3 is built from 15 residues.

This clonotype was detected only a few times. The rearrangement joins TRBV6-1 to TRBJ1-2; the match to TRBD1 covers 9 bases. This CDR3 is 14 amino acids long. Trimming at V came to 6 bases and at J to 4 bases, leaving 6 bases not matched to a gene. CDR1 is MNHNS and CDR2 is SASEGT in the germline V gene. The CDR3 sequence: CASRPGQGFYGYTF. The CDR3 DNA reads as TGTGCCAGCAGACCGGGACAGGGCTTCTATGGCTACACCTTC.

This clonotype was detected ten times or more. The chain joins TRBV6-5 to TRBJ2-1; 9 bases match TRBD2. Trimming cost V 4 bases and J 7 bases; bases outside gene matches: 8. Germline V CDR1 and CDR2: MNHEY, SVGAGI. The CDR3 is 15 amino acids. The DNA for the CDR3 is TGTGCCAGCAGTTCCGAGGCGGGAGGGAGAAATGAGCAGTTCTTC. Its protein is CASSSEAGGRNEQFF.

The table lists this clonotype with many counts. The chain couples TRBV29-1 to TRBJ2-1; TRBD2 agrees at 8 bases. This CDR3 spans 15 amino acids. The germline V gene encodes CDR1 SQVTM and CDR2 ANQGSEA. V lost 4 bases and J lost 6; bases outside the gene matches: 11. DNA of the CDR3: TGCAGCGTTGGCTACAGGAGCGGGAGTGGCAATGAGCAGTTCTTC. Amino acids: CSVGYRSGSGNEQFF.